This TCR beta chain comes out of a study of T cell responses to AZD1222 COVID-19 vaccine. The CDR3 totals 11 residues. Trimming stripped 6 bases from V and 7 bases from J, with 9 bases between. CDR1 and CDR2 from the germline V gene are SNHLY and FYNNEI. Measured with immunoSEQ multiplex PCR; TCRdb has only the in-frame clones, and not every one. The sample holds roughly 180,000 clones, 94% seen once. The sequence came from an adult in good health. The genes are TRBV2 and TRBJ1-1; possible D gene TRBD1, 5 bases. The input for sequencing was peripheral blood, taken on day 0 of AZD1222 vaccination. The CDR3 spells CASRRDGEAFF. The CDR3 bases are TGTGCCAGCAGAAGGGACGGTGAAGCTTTCTTT.